The entry below gives a single T cell receptor beta chain sequence along with its context. V lost 5 bases and J 2 bases, leaving 4 bases between the germline ends. The CDR3 is 11 residues long. CDR1 MNHEY and CDR2 SMNVEV come from the germline V gene (reference sequence). TCRdb's copy holds only in-frame clones and misses some; the assay was immunoSEQ multiplex PCR. Of a few hundred thousand clones listed, 75% to 85% are singletons. The record originates from a study of blood T cell repertoires in COVID-19. This receptor was taken from a woman aged 45-59 years with acute or convalescent COVID-19. The chain has TRBV27 and TRBJ2-7, with no clear D. The sequenced sample consisted of peripheral blood. CDR3 loop: CASSGPYEQYF. CDR3 DNA sequence: TGTGCCAGCAGTGGCCCCTACGAGCAGTACTTC.